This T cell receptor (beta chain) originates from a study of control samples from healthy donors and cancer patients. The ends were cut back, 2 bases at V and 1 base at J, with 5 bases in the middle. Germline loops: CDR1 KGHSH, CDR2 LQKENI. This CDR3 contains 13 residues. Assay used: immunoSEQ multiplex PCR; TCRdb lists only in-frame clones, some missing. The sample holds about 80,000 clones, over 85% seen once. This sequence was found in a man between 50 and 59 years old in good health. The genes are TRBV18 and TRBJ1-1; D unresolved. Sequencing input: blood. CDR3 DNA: TGTGCCAGCTCACCAGTAGGGAACACTGAAGCTTTCTTT. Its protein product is CASSPVGNTEAFF.